Below, one TCR beta chain is given with its context. Its antigen remains unknown. This CDR3 has 16 residues. TCRdb reprocessed the 5' RACE reads and reports one entry per CDR3 protein, with no DNA. The clone table shows approximately 330,000 distinct CDR3 sequences, with the ten largest holding approximately 2%. This sample is part of a study of monozygotic twins with inflammatory bowel disease. General study points: Data gave no support to a single strong signal or clonotype associated with IBD. Among T cells, the various subtypes were not distinguishable. Healthy twins shared more clonotypes with others than IBD patients, most markedly active ones.

The specimen was blood. The V gene is TRBV12-3 or TRBV12-4, the J gene TRBJ2-3; TCRdb indicates TRBD2, and absent DNA this call remains unverified. This TCR came from a human donor with ulcerative colitis or Crohn's disease, or a healthy co-twin of an affected twin (not recorded which). This CDR3 reads CASSLTSGGYTDTQYF.